Listed here is a single T cell receptor beta chain. The entry originates in a study of blood T cells in healthy people across ages. Combining a sample-barcoded 5' primer with a J-beta primer mix, a second PCR ran for about 7 to 11 cycles. Each CDR3 protein gets one entry after TCRdb re-called the 5' RACE reads with MiXCR. The sample includes under 1 million distinct CDR3 sequences, around two fifths of them seen just once. Germline V gene data show CDR1 as DFQATT and CDR2 as SNEGSKA (reference sequence). V lost 3 bases and J 9 bases, leaving 12 bases between the germline ends. The CDR3 covers 13 residues.

V and J are TRBV20-1 and TRBJ1-6; D gene uncertain. Source material: blood. The receptor was derived from a man aged 55 to 69 in good health. The CDR3 loop reads CSAREYGGSPLHF. CDR3 nucleotides: TGCAGTGCTAGGGAATACGGCGGTTCACCCCTCCACTTT.